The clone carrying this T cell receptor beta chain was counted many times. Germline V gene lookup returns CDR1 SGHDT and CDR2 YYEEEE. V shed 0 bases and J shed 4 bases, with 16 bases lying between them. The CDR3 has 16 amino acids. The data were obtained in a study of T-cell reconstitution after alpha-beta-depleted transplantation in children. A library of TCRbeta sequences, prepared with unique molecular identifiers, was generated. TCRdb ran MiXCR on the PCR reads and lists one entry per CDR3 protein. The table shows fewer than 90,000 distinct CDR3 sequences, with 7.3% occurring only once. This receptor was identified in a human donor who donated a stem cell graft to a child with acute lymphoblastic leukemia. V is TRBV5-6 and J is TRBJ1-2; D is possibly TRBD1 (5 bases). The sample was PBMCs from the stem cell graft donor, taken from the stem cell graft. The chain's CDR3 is CASSLGGVSGFYGYTF. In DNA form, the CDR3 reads TGTGCCAGCAGCTTGGGGGGGGTCTCAGGGTTCTATGGCTACACCTTC.